The 6 T cell receptor beta chains below all came from one sample that was sequenced in a study of beta chain features in type 1 diabetes. Study-level points and caveats: Moderately but significantly shorter TCRB CDR3s were found in Type 1 diabetes patients in all four CD4+ subsets.

The isolated RNA, all of it, was reverse transcribed, so expressed TCRB transcripts were what got sequenced. Assay used: immunoSEQ multiplex PCR; TCRdb lists only in-frame clones, some missing. The sample includes about 270,000 clones, 13% to 15% of them seen just once. Their target antigens are unknown. The sequencing input was naive CD4+ T cells from blood. The origin of the receptors is a man aged 25 to 40 with type 1 diabetes.

The V call is TRBV7-9, the J call TRBJ2-7, with D unclear. The V gene's germline CDR1 is SEHNR and CDR2 FQNEAQ (reference sequence). The CDR3 is made up of 12 amino acids. Deletions cut 5 bases from V and 2 bases from J, with 7 bases between. CDR3 sequence reads: CASSPRTYEQYF. The CDR3 nucleotides are TGTGCCAGCAGCCCGCGGACCTACGAGCAGTACTTC. Combining the CDR3 with reference TRBV7-9 and TRBJ2-7 gives the whole variable domain DTGVSQNPRHKITKRGQNVTFRCDPISEHNRLYWYRQTLGQGPEFLTYFQNEAQLEKSRLLSDRFSAERPKGSFSTLEIQRTEQGDSAMYLCASSPRTYEQYFGPGTRLTVT.

The CDR3 reads CASGSIQGHNEQFF. As DNA, the CDR3 is TGTGCCAGCGGGAGTATCCAGGGGCACAATGAGCAGTTCTTC. The chain couples TRBV2 to TRBJ2-1, with D perhaps matching TRBD1 (6 bases). CDR1 and CDR2 (germline): SNHLY, FYNNEI. V lost 8 bases, J lost 5 bases, and 16 bases lay in between. The CDR3 covers 14 residues.

This clone was observed a handful of times. V is TRBV5-1 and J is TRBJ2-7, with D possibly TRBD1 on 6 matching bases. Germline CDR1 is SGHRS and CDR2 is YFSETQ. Trimming removed 2 bases from V and 9 bases from J, with 24 bases in between. The CDR3 contains 16 residues. The CDR3 nucleotides are TGCGCCAGCAGCTTCAGTGCCGGACAGAACCCGAAGGGGCAGTACTTC. Translation gives CASSFSAGQNPKGQYF.

The chain carries TRBV29-1 and TRBJ2-7; possible D gene TRBD2, 6 bases. Between the trimmed V and J ends, which lost 4 bases and 7 bases, there was a span of 17 bases. The CDR3 has 13 amino acids. The germline V gene encodes CDR1 SQVTM and CDR2 ANQGSEA. CDR3 sequence: CSVAAQAGGEQYF. Written as DNA, the CDR3 is TGCAGCGTTGCGGCCCAAGCCGGGGGTGAGCAGTACTTC.

The rearrangement uses TRBV6-6 and TRBJ1-5; 10 nucleotides agree with TRBD1. With V trimmed by 2 bases and J by 5 bases, 3 bases remained unmatched. The CDR3 spans 15 residues. Germline loops: CDR1 MNHNY, CDR2 SVGAGI (reference sequence). The CDR3 bases are TGTGCCAGCAGTTACGACAGGGGGCTTGATCAGCCCCAGCATTTT. As protein: CASSYDRGLDQPQHF.

The CDR3 loop is CASSQGSHTIYF. CDR3 nucleotides: TGTGCCAGCAGCCAGGGGTCACACACCATATATTTT. The chain couples TRBV28 to TRBJ1-3, with D possibly matching TRBD1 (6 bases). The CDR3 is 12 amino acids. The ends were cut back, 6 bases at V and 8 bases at J, with 11 bases in the middle. Germline CDR1 is MDHEN and CDR2 is SYDVKM.